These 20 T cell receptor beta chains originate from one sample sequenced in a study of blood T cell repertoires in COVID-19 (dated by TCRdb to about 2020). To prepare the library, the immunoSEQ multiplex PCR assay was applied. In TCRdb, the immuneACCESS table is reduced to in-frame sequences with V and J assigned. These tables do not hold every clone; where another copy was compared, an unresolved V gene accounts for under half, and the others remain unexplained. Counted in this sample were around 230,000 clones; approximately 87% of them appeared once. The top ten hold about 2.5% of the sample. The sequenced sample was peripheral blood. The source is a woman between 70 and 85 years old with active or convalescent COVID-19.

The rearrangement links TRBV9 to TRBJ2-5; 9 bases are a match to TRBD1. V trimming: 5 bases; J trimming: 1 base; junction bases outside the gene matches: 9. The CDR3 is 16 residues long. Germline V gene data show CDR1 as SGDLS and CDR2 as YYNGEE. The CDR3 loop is CASSLGGTGSQETQYF. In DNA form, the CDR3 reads TGTGCCAGCAGTTTGGGAGGGACAGGGAGCCAAGAGACCCAGTACTTC.

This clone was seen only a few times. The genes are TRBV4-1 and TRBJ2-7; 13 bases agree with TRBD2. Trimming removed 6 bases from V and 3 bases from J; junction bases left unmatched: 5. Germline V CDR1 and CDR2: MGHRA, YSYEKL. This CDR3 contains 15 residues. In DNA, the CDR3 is TGCGCCAGCAGACGTACTAGCGGGGGGGACTACGAGCAGTACTTC. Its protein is CASRRTSGGDYEQYF.

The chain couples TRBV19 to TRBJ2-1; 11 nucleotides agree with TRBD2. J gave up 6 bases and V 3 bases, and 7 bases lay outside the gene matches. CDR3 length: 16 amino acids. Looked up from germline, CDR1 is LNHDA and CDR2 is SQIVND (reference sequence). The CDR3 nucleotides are TGTGCCAGTAGTATGGGTAGCGGGAGGGCCGGCAATGAGCAGTTCTTC. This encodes CASSMGSGRAGNEQFF.

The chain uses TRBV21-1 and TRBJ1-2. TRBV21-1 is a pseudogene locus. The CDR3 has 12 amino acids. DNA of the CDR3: TGTGCCAGCAGCAAAGTAAACTATGGCTACACCTTC. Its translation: CASSKVNYGYTF.

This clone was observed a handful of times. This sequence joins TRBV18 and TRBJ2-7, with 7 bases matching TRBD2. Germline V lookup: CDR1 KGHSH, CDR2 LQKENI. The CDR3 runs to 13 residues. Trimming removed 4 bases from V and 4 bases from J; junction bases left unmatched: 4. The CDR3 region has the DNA TGTGCCAGCTCACTAGGGACTAAATACGAGCAGTACTTC. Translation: CASSLGTKYEQYF. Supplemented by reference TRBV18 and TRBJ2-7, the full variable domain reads NAGVMQNPRHLVRRRGQEARLRCSPMKGHSHVYWYRQLPEEGLKFMVYLQKENIIDESGMPKERFSAEFPKEGPSILRIQQVVRGDSAAYFCASSLGTKYEQYFGPGTRLTVT.

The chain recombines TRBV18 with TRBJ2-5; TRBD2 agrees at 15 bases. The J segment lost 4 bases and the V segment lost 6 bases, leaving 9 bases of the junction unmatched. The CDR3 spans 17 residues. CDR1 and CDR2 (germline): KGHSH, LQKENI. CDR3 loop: CASSPGLAGGPRETQYF. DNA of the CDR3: TGTGCCAGCTCCCCAGGACTAGCGGGGGGGCCGAGAGAGACCCAGTACTTC. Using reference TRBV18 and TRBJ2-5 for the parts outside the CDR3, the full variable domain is NAGVMQNPRHLVRRRGQEARLRCSPMKGHSHVYWYRQLPEEGLKFMVYLQKENIIDESGMPKERFSAEFPKEGPSILRIQQVVRGDSAAYFCASSPGLAGGPRETQYFGPGTRLLVL.

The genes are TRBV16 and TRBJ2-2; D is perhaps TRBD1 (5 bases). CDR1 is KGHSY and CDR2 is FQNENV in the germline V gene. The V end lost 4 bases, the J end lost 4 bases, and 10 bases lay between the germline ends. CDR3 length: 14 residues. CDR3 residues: CASSPMTATGELFF. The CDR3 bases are TGTGCCAGCAGCCCTATGACAGCCACCGGGGAGCTGTTTTTT. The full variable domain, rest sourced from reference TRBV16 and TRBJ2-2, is GEEVAQTPKHLVRGEGQKAKLYCAPIKGHSYVFWYQQVLKNEFKFLISFQNENVFDETGMPKERFSAKCLPNSPCSLEIQATKLEDSAVYFCASSPMTATGELFFGEGSRLTVL.

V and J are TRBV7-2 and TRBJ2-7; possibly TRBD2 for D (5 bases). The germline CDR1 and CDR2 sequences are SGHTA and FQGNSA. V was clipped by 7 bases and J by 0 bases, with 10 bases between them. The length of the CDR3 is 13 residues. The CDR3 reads CASTFGVSYEQYF. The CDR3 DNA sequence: TGTGCCAGCACCTTCGGGGTCTCCTACGAGCAGTACTTC.

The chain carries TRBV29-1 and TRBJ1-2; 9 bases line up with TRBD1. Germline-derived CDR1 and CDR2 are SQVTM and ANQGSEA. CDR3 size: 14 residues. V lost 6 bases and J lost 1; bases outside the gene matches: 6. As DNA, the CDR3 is TGCAGCGTCCACGACAGGGGGAGTAACTATGGCTACACCTTC. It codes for CSVHDRGSNYGYTF.

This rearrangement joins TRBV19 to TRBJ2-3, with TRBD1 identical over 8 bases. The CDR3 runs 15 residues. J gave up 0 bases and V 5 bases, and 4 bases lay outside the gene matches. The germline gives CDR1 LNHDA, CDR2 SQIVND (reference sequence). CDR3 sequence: CASSSRTGSTDTQYF. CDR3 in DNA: TGTGCCAGTAGTTCTAGGACAGGGAGCACAGATACGCAGTATTTT.

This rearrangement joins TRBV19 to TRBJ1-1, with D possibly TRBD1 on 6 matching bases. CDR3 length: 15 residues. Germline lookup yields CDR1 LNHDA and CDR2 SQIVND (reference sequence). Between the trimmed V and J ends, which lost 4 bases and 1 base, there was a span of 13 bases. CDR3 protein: CASSTPDRWNTEAFF. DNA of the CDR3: TGTGCCAGTAGTACTCCCGACAGGTGGAACACTGAAGCTTTCTTT.

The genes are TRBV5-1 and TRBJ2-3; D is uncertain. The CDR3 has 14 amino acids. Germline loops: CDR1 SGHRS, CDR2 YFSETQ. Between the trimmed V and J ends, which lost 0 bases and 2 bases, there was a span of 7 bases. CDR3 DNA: TGCGCCAGCAGCTTGGGACTCCTCACAGATACGCAGTATTTT. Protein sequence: CASSLGLLTDTQYF.

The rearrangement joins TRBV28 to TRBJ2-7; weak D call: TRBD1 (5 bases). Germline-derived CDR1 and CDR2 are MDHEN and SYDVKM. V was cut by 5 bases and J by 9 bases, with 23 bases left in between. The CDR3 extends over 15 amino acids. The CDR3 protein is CASSTHLTVPKAQYF. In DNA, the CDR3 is TGTGCCAGCAGTACCCACCTGACAGTTCCGAAGGCGCAGTACTTC.

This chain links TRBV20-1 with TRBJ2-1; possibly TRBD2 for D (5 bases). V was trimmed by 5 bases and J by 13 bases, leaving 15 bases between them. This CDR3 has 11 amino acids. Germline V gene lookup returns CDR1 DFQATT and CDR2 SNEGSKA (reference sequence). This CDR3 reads CSASRGEGQFF. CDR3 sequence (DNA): TGCAGTGCTTCCCGCGGAGAGGGACAGTTCTTC.

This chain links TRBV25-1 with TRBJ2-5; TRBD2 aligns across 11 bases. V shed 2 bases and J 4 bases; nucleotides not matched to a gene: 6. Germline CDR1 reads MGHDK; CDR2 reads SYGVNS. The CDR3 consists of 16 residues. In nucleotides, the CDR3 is TGTGCCAGCAGTGAACTCGGGACTAGCGGAGGAGAGACCCAGTACTTC. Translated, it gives CASSELGTSGGETQYF.

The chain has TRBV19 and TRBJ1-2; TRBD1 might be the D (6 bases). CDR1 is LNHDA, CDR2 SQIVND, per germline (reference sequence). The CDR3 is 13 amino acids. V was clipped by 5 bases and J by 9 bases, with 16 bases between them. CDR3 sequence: CASSGQGSFSYTF. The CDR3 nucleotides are TGTGCCAGTAGTGGGCAGGGGTCGTTCAGCTACACCTTC.

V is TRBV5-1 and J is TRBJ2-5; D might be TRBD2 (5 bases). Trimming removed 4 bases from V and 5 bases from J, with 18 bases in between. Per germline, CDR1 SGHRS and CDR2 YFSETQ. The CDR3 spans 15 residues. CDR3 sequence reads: CASSPNGVALETQYF. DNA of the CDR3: TGCGCCAGCAGCCCCAACGGGGTAGCTCTGGAGACCCAGTACTTC.

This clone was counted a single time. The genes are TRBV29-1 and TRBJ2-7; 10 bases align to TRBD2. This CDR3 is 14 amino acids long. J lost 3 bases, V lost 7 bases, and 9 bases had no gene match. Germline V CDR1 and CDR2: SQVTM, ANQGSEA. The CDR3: CSAASGSNIYEQYF. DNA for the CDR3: TGCAGCGCGGCTAGCGGGAGCAATATCTACGAGCAGTACTTC.

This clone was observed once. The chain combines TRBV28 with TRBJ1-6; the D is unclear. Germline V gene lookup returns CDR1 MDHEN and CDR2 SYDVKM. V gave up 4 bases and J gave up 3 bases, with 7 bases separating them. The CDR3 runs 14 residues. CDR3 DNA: TGTGCCAGCAGTTACCCCTACTATAATTCACCCCTCCACTTT. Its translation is CASSYPYYNSPLHF.

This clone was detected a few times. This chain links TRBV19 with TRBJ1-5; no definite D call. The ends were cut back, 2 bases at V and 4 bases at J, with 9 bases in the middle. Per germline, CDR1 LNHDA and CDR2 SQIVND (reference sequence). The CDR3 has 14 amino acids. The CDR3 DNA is TGTGCCAGTAGTATATTTGAGGCGAATCAGCCCCAGCATTTT. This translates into CASSIFEANQPQHF.